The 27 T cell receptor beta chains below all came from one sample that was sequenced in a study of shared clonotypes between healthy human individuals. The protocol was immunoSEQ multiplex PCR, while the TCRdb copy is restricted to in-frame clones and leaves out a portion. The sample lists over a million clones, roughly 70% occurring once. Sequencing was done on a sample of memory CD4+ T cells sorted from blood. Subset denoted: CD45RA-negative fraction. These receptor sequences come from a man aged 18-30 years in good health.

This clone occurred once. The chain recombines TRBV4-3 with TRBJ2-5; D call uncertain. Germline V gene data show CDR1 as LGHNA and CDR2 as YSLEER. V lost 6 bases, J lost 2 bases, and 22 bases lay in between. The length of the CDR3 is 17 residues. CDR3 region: CASSRNRAPVGQETQYF. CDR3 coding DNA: TGCGCCAGCAGTCGAAACCGGGCCCCGGTGGGGCAAGAGACCCAGTACTTC.

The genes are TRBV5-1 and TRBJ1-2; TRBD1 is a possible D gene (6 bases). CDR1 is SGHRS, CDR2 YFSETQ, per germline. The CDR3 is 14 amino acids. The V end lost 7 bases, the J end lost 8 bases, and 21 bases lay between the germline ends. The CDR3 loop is CASGPTNREGGYTF. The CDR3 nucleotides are TGCGCCAGCGGGCCAACAAACAGGGAGGGAGGCTACACCTTC.

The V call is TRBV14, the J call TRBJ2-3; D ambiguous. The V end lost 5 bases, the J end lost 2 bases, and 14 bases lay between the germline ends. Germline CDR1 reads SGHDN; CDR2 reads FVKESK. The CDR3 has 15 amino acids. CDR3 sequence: CASSAIVSVTDTQYF. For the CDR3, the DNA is TGTGCCAGCAGCGCTATTGTGAGCGTCACAGATACGCAGTATTTT.

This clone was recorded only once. The CDR3 here is CASSGGQGNSYEQYF. The CDR3 nucleotides are TGTGCCAGTAGTGGAGGACAGGGGAATTCCTACGAGCAGTACTTC. The chain employs TRBV19 and TRBJ2-7, with 9 bases identical to TRBD1. Germline V CDR1 and CDR2: LNHDA, SQIVND (reference sequence). V shed 5 bases and J 1 base; nucleotides not matched to a gene: 6. The CDR3 has 15 amino acids.

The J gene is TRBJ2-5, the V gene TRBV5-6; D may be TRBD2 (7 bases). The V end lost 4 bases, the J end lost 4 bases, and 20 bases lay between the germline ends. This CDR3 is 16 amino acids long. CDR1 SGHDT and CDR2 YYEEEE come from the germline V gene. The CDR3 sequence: CASSPIGGALGETQYF. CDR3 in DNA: TGTGCCAGCAGCCCCATAGGGGGGGCTCTGGGAGAGACCCAGTACTTC.

This CDR3 is CASSDYGGRDTQYF. The CDR3 DNA reads TGTGCCAGCAGTGATTACGGAGGGAGGGATACGCAGTATTTT. The J gene is TRBJ2-3, the V gene TRBV2; weak D call: TRBD2 (6 bases). Trimming removed 3 bases at V and 6 bases at J, with 13 bases between. CDR1 is SNHLY, CDR2 FYNNEI, per germline. This CDR3 region has 14 residues.

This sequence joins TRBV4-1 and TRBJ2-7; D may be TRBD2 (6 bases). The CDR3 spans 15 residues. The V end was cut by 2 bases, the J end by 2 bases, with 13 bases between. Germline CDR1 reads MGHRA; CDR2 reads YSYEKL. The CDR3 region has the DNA TGCGCCAGCAGCCAACGAACGGGAGCCCCCTACGAGCAGTACTTC. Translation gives CASSQRTGAPYEQYF.

The CDR3 nucleotides read TGTGCCAGTAGTTGGGGGAGCACTGAAGCTTTCTTT. Protein sequence: CASSWGSTEAFF. The chain couples TRBV19 to TRBJ1-1; tentative D call: TRBD1 (5 bases). Germline loops: CDR1 LNHDA, CDR2 SQIVND (reference sequence). The CDR3 sequence is 12 residues long. Deletions cut 5 bases from V and 4 bases from J, with 8 bases between.

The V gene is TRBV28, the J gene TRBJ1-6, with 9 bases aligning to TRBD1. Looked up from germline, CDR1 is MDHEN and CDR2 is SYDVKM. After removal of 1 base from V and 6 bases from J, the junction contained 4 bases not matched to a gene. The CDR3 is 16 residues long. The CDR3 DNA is TGTGCCAGCAGTTTATTGGGGACAGGGACTAATTCACCCCTCCACTTT. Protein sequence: CASSLLGTGTNSPLHF.

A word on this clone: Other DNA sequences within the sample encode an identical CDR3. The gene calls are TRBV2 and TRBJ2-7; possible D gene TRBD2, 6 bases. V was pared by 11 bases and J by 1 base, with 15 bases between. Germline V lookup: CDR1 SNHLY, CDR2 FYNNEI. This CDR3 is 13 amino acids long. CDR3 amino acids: CASSGDQSYEQYF. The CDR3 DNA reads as TGTGCCTCCTCGGGGGACCAATCCTACGAGCAGTACTTC.

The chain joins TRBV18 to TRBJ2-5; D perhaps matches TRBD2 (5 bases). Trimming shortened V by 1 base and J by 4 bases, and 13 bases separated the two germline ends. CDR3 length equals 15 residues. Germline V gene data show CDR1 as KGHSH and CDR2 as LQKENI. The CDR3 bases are TGTGCCAGCTCACCACTTCCTAGCTCTAGAGAGACCCAGTACTTC. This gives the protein CASSPLPSSRETQYF.

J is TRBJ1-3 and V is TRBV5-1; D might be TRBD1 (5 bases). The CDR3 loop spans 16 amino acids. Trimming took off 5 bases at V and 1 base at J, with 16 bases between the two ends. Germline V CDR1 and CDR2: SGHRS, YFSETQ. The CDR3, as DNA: TGCGCCAGCAGGCGGGGGGAGTCGGGATCTGGAAACACCATATATTTT. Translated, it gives CASRRGESGSGNTIYF.

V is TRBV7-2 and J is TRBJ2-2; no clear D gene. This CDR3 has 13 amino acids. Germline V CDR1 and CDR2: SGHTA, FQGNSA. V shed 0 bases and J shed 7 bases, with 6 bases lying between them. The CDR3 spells CASSLAAFGELFF. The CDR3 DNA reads TGTGCCAGCAGCTTAGCTGCTTTCGGGGAGCTGTTTTTT.

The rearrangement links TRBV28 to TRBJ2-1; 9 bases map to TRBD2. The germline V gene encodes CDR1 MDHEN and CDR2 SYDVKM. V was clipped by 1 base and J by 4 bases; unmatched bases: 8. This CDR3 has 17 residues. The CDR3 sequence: CASSLSLSGGKYNEQFF. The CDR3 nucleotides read TGTGCCAGCAGTTTATCCCTTAGCGGGGGCAAGTACAATGAGCAGTTCTTC.

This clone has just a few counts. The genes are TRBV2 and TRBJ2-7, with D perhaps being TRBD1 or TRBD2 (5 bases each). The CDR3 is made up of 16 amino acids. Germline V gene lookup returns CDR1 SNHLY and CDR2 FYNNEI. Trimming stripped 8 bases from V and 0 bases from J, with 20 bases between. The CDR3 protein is CASLQPGTSSSYEQYF. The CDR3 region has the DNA TGTGCCAGCCTCCAGCCCGGGACCTCGAGCTCCTACGAGCAGTACTTC. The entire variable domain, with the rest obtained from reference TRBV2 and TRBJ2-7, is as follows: EPEVTQTPSHQVTQMGQEVILRCVPISNHLYFYWYRQILGQKVEFLVSFYNNEISEKSEIFDDQFSVERPDGSNFTLKIRSTKLEDSAMYFCASLQPGTSSSYEQYFGPGTRLTVT.

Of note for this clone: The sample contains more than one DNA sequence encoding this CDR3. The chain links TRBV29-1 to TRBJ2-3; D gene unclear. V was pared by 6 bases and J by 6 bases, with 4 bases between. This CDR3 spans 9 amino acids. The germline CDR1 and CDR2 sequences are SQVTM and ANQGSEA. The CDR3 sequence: CSVGDTQYF. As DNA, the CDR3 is TGCAGCGTCGGTGATACGCAGTATTTT.

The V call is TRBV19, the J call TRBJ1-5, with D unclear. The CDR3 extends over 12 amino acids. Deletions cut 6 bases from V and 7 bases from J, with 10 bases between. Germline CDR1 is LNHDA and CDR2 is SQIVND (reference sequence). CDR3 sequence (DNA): TGTGCCAGTAGATTTGAAGCGCAGCCCCAGCATTTT. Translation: CASRFEAQPQHF.

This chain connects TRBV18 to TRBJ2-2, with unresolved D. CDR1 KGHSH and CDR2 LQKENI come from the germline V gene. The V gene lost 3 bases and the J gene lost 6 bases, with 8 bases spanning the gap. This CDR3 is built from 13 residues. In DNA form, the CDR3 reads TGTGCCAGCTCACCGTCCGGGTCCGGGGAGCTGTTTTTT. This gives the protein CASSPSGSGELFF.

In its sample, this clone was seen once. CDR3 coding DNA: TGTGCCAGCAGTCGAACCGGGCTTGCCTACGAGCAGTACTTC. The encoded protein is CASSRTGLAYEQYF. The chain recombines TRBV6-5 with TRBJ2-7; D remains unclear. V lost 5 bases, J lost 2 bases, and 13 bases lay in between. The germline V gene encodes CDR1 MNHEY and CDR2 SVGAGI. The CDR3 is made up of 14 amino acids.

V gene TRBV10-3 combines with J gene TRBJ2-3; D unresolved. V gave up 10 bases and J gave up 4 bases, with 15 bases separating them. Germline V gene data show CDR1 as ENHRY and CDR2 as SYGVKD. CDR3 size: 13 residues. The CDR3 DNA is TGTGCCAGCGATGGGCGTTTGGCAGATACGCAGTATTTT. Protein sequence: CASDGRLADTQYF.

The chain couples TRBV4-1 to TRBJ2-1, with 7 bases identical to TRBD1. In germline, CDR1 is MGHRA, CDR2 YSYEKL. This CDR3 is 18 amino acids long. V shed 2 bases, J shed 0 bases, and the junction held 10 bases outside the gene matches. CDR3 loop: CASSQRTTGVSSYNEQFF. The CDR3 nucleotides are TGCGCCAGCAGCCAAAGGACAACAGGGGTGAGCTCCTACAATGAGCAGTTCTTC.

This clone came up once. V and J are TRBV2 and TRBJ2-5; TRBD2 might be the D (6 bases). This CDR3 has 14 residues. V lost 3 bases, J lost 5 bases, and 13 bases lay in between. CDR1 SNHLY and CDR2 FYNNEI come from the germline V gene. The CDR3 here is CASSDGAGGETQYF. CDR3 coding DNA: TGTGCCAGCAGTGATGGAGCGGGCGGGGAGACCCAGTACTTC.

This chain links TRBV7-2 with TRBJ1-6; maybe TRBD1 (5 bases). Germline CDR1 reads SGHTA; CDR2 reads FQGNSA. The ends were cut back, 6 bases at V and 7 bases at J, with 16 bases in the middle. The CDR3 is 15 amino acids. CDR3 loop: CASSQIRVGNSPLHF. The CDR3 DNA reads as TGTGCCAGCAGTCAAATCAGGGTTGGGAATTCACCCCTCCACTTT.

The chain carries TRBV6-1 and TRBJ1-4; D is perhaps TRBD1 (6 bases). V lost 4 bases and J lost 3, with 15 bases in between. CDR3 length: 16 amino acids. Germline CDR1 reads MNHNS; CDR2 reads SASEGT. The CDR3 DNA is TGTGCCAGCAGTGCCGGACAGTTTGCGGCTAATGAAAAACTGTTTTTT. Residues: CASSAGQFAANEKLFF.

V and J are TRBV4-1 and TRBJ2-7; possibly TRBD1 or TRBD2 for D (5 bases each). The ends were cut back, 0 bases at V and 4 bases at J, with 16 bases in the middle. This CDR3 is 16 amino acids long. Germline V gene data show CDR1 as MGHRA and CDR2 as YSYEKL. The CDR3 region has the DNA TGCGCCAGCAGCCAAGATGGGAAAGGGGAGAGGTACGAGCAGTACTTC. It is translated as CASSQDGKGERYEQYF.

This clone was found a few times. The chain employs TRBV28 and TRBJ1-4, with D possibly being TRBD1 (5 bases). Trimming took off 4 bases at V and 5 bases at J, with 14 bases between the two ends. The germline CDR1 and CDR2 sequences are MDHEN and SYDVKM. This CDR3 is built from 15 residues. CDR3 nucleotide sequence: TGTGCCAGCAGTTGGGACTCCTTAGGGAATGAAAAACTGTTTTTT. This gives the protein CASSWDSLGNEKLFF. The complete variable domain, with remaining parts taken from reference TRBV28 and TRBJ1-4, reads DVKVTQSSRYLVKRTGEKVFLECVQDMDHENMFWYRQDPGLGLRLIYFSYDVKMKEKGDIPEGYSVSREKKERFSLILESASTNQTSMYLCASSWDSLGNEKLFFGSGTQLSVL.

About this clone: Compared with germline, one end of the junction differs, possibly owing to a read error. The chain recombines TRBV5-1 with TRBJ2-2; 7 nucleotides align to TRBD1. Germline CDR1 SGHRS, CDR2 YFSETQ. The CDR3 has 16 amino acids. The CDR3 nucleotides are TGCGCCTGCAGCACCCAGACAGGGTCGCTCACCGGGGAGCTGTTTTTT. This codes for CACSTQTGSLTGELFF.